This TCR beta chain was observed in a study of response to subunit inactivated influenza vaccine. Findings and limits, study-wide: Authors suggested each seasonal influenza vaccination recruits few new T cells.

Ten or more counts support this clonotype. Its antigen is undetermined. TCRdb itself ran the RT-PCR reads through MiXCR, one entry per CDR3 protein. This table has hundreds of thousands of distinct CDR3 sequences, over 9.5% appearing once. This clonotype originated in a man in his fifties or sixties who received an inactivated influenza vaccine. Sequences were derived from PBMCs from blood, sampled on the day of vaccination.

In nucleotides, the CDR3 is TGCGCCAGCAGCTTGCTTAGCGGGGGGGCTTACGAGCAGTACTTC. Its protein is CASSLLSGGAYEQYF. The V and J genes are TRBV5-1 and TRBJ2-7; 11 bases line up with TRBD2. The CDR3 consists of 15 residues. The J segment lost 4 bases and the V segment lost 1 base, leaving 4 bases of the junction unmatched. The germline V gene has CDR1 SGHRS and CDR2 YFSETQ.